The 10 T cell receptor beta chains below all came from one sample that was sequenced in a study of early stage breast cancer tumors (dated 2017 in TCRdb). The receptor library was made with the immunoSEQ multiplex PCR assay. The immuneACCESS repertoire file appears here via TCRdb, limited to in-frame rearrangements. These files lack a portion of the clones; in checked studies, under half of the deficit traces to unresolved V genes, and the cause of the others is not known. Here the sample has about 72,000 clones; around 80% occur a single time. More than 3% of the sample goes to the ten largest clones. Sequenced input: blood. The source is a person in their sixties with breast cancer.

The CDR3 reads CASRGGTNEKLFF. The CDR3 region has the DNA TGCGCCAGCAGAGGGGGAACTAATGAAAAACTGTTTTTT. This chain connects TRBV5-1 to TRBJ1-4, with D perhaps matching TRBD1 (6 bases). The germline CDR1 and CDR2 sequences are SGHRS and YFSETQ. The CDR3 consists of 13 residues. V was cut by 5 bases and J by 1 base, with 6 bases left in between.

The chain combines TRBV19 with TRBJ2-2; D uncertain. This CDR3 has 14 amino acids. V lost 1 base and J lost 5, with 8 bases in between. Germline lookup yields CDR1 LNHDA and CDR2 SQIVND (reference sequence). The CDR3 here is CASSIGPGTGELFF. CDR3 bases: TGTGCCAGTAGTATAGGGCCAGGAACCGGGGAGCTGTTTTTT.

This clone was observed once. The chain couples TRBV19 to TRBJ1-5, with D perhaps TRBD1 (6 bases). The CDR3 has 16 amino acids. V was cut by 6 bases and J by 3 bases, with 18 bases left in between. In germline, CDR1 is LNHDA, CDR2 SQIVND (reference sequence). CDR3 region: CASRESFRGTNQPQHF. The CDR3 DNA reads TGTGCCAGTAGGGAATCTTTCAGGGGAACCAATCAGCCCCAGCATTTT.

This clone was counted a few times. The rearrangement joins TRBV10-2 to TRBJ1-5; D unclear. The CDR3 extends over 13 amino acids. Germline CDR1 and CDR2: WSHSY and SAAADI. The ends were cut back, 8 bases at V and 6 bases at J, with 14 bases in the middle. In DNA, the CDR3 is TGCGCCAGCGCTACGGGTCAAGGTCAGCCCCAGCATTTT. Protein sequence: CASATGQGQPQHF.

The J gene is TRBJ1-5, the V gene TRBV15, with 10 nucleotides matching TRBD1. The CDR3 consists of 17 residues. Germline CDR1 is LNHNV and CDR2 is YYDKDF (reference sequence). V lost 1 base to trimming and J lost 3 bases; unmatched junction nucleotides: 6. CDR3 in amino acids: CATSRGRGQGNNQPQHF. The CDR3 DNA reads as TGTGCCACCAGCAGAGGCAGGGGACAGGGGAACAATCAGCCCCAGCATTTT.

The chain carries TRBV18 and TRBJ2-7, with D possibly matching TRBD2 (6 bases). The CDR3 loop spans 13 amino acids. V was pared by 0 bases and J by 7 bases, with 10 bases between. In germline, CDR1 is KGHSH, CDR2 LQKENI. This CDR3 is CASSPPSGGEQYF. CDR3 DNA: TGTGCCAGCTCACCACCTTCTGGGGGGGAGCAGTACTTC.

V usage is TRBV27 and J usage is TRBJ1-2; D ambiguous. CDR3 length equals 14 residues. Trimming left V 2 bases short and J 0 bases short, with 7 bases between. CDR1 and CDR2 (germline): MNHEY, SMNVEV (reference sequence). The CDR3 spells CASSLRGPNYGYTF. The CDR3 DNA reads TGTGCCAGCAGTTTACGAGGGCCTAACTATGGCTACACCTTC.

This chain joins TRBV19 and TRBJ2-2; D may be TRBD1 (6 bases). CDR1 is LNHDA and CDR2 is SQIVND in the germline V gene (reference sequence). The V and J ends lost 9 bases and 6 bases respectively, with 17 bases between them. The CDR3 is 14 amino acids. DNA of the CDR3: TGTGCCAGACCAGGGGCGCGGGCATCCGGGGAGCTGTTTTTT. It yields the protein CARPGARASGELFF.

The chain recombines TRBV5-8 with TRBJ1-6, with 9 bases identical to TRBD1. V shed 0 bases, J shed 2 bases, and the junction held 3 bases outside the gene matches. Germline V gene data show CDR1 as SGHTS and CDR2 as YDEGEE. This CDR3 contains 17 residues. The CDR3 loop is CASSLGDRVTYNSPLHF. CDR3 nucleotides: TGTGCCAGCAGCTTGGGGGACAGGGTCACCTATAATTCACCCCTCCACTTT.

This chain links TRBV5-1 with TRBJ2-1; TRBD2 agrees at 9 bases. J gave up 9 bases and V 0 bases, and 16 bases lay outside the gene matches. Germline CDR1 SGHRS, CDR2 YFSETQ. The CDR3 totals 18 residues. In DNA form, the CDR3 reads TGCGCCAGCAGCTTGGCTGTTAGCGGGGGCCCCGGCGGGAGTGAGCAGTTCTTC. Protein product: CASSLAVSGGPGGSEQFF.